Presented here are 7 T cell receptor beta chains from one specimen sequenced in a study of T-cell reconstitution after alpha-beta-depleted transplantation in children. This sample's TCRbeta library carried unique molecular identifier barcodes. Each CDR3 protein is one row after TCRdb ran MiXCR on the PCR reads. The sample yields hundreds of thousands of distinct CDR3 sequences, approximately 15% seen once. Sequences were derived from PBMCs from the stem cell graft donor, sampled from the stem cell graft. These receptors were taken from a human donor who donated a stem cell graft to a child with acute myeloid leukemia.

This clonotype was counted at least ten times. The rearrangement uses TRBV7-2 and TRBJ2-1, with 8 bases identical to TRBD2. Trimming cost V 5 bases and J 2 bases; bases outside gene matches: 14. The V gene's germline CDR1 is SGHTA and CDR2 FQGNSA. This CDR3 spans 18 amino acids. CDR3 in amino acids: CASSPQPLLADPYNEQFF. The CDR3 DNA sequence: TGTGCCAGCAGCCCCCAGCCCCTACTAGCGGATCCCTACAATGAGCAGTTCTTC.

The table lists this clonotype with many counts. V is TRBV20-1 and J is TRBJ2-1, with D perhaps matching TRBD1 or TRBD2 (6 bases each). The CDR3 is 17 residues long. The V gene lost 0 bases and the J gene lost 0 bases, with 15 bases spanning the gap. Germline CDR1 reads DFQATT; CDR2 reads SNEGSKA (reference sequence). This CDR3 is CSARDRGAGTSYNEQFF. The CDR3 DNA is TGCAGTGCTAGAGATAGGGGGGCGGGGACCTCCTACAATGAGCAGTTCTTC.

This clonotype appeared many times. The J gene is TRBJ2-7, the V gene TRBV25-1; D remains ambiguous. Germline CDR1 and CDR2: MGHDK and SYGVNS. With 2 bases removed from V and 7 bases from J, the gap between germline ends came to 15 bases. This CDR3 is built from 14 residues. For the CDR3, the DNA is TGTGCCAGCAGTGAACCCTCTTCAGATATGGAGCAGTACTTC. The encoded protein is CASSEPSSDMEQYF.

The CDR3 region is CASGMQGRGPQFF. In nucleotides, the CDR3 is TGTGCCAGCGGAATGCAGGGTCGTGGACCGCAGTTCTTC. The chain has TRBV6-2 or TRBV6-3 and TRBJ2-1, with D perhaps matching TRBD1 (5 bases). Per germline, CDR1 MNHEY and CDR2 SVGEGT. V was pared by 8 bases and J by 12 bases, with 20 bases between. CDR3 length: 13 amino acids.

This clonotype was recorded many times. The chain employs TRBV12-3 or TRBV12-4 and TRBJ2-1, with 9 nucleotides matching TRBD1. Unmatched junction bases numbered 5, after V lost 6 bases and J lost 2 bases. The CDR3 contains 15 residues. CDR3 protein: CASRGTGRTYNEQFF. The CDR3 region has the DNA TGTGCCAGCAGGGGGACAGGGCGCACCTACAATGAGCAGTTCTTC.

This clonotype has a handful of counts. The rearrangement uses TRBV20-1 and TRBJ2-7; TRBD2 agrees at 7 bases. Germline V gives CDR1 DFQATT, CDR2 SNEGSKA (reference sequence). This CDR3 has 12 residues. V lost 5 bases and J lost 0; bases outside the gene matches: 1. The CDR3 DNA follows: TGCAGTGCTCCGGGGGGCTCCTACGAGCAGTACTTC. This sequence encodes CSAPGGSYEQYF.

There are a few counts of this clonotype. The chain joins TRBV29-1 to TRBJ2-2, with D unclear. The CDR3 consists of 11 residues. Germline values: CDR1 SQVTM, CDR2 ANQGSEA. Trimming stripped 5 bases from V and 6 bases from J, with 7 bases between. The CDR3 DNA reads TGCAGCGTTAGGGATCCCGGGGAGCTGTTTTTT. Translating it yields CSVRDPGELFF.